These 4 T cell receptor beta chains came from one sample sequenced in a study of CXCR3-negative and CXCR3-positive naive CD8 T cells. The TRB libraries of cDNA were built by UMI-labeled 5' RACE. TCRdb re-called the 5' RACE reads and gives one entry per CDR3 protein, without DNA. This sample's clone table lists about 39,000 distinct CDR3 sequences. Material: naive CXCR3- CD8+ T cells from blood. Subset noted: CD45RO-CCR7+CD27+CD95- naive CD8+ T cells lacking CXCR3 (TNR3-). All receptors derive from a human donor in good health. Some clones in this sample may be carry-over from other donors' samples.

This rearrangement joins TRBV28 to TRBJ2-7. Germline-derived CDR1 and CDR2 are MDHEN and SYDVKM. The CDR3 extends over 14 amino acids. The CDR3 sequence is CASSFQQNHYEQYF.

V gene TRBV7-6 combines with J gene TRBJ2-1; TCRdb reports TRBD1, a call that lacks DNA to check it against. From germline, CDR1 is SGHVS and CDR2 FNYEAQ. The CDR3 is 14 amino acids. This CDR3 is CASSLGQGGNEQFF.

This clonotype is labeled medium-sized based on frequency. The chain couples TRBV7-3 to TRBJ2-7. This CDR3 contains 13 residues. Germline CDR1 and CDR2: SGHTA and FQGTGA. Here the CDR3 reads CASSLDVTYEQYF.

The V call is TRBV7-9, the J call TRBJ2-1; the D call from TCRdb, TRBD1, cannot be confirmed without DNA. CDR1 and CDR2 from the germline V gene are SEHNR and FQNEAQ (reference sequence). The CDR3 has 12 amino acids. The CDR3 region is CASCQGMDEQFF.